A selection of T cell receptor beta chains follows, all from one sample in a study of CXCR4 blockade with PD-1 therapy in pancreatic cancer. Profiling relied on immunoSEQ multiplex PCR, and the TCRdb table lists in-frame clones only, not all of them. Here the sample spans about 3,600 clones, roughly two fifths being singletons. Sequencing input: tumor tissue. Receptors were obtained from a human donor with pancreatic ductal adenocarcinoma. CDR3s include the opening cysteine and the closing phenylalanine or tryptophan. The order of the fields is J gene, D gene, clone size, V gene, CDR3 protein, CDR3 DNA. D genes are given only for firm matches. Not all rows give a size; the values are once, few, many and, for expanded clones, a class.

TRBJ2-7 | TRBD1 | . | TRBV18 | CASSPRTGGTSSYEQYF | TGTGCCAGCTCACCCCGGACAGGGGGTACGAGTTCCTACGAGCAGTACTTC
TRBJ1-5 | . | . | TRBV6-1 | CASSEEGGNQPQHF | TGTGCCAGCAGTGAAGAAGGGGGCAATCAGCCCCAGCATTTT
TRBJ2-7 | . | medium-sized | TRBV6-7 | CASSYSPQYEQYF | TGTGCCAGCAGTTACTCGCCACAATACGAGCAGTACTTC
TRBJ1-1 | TRBD1 | . | TRBV19 | CASSDPWTGMNTEAFF | TGTGCCAGTAGTGATCCGTGGACAGGGATGAACACTGAAGCTTTCTTT
TRBJ2-3 | TRBD2 | . | TRBV10-2 | CASSDTSGVPDTQYF | TGCGCCAGCAGTGACACTAGCGGGGTTCCAGATACGCAGTATTTT
TRBJ1-1 | . | . | TRBV18 | CASSPGGNTEAFF | TGTGCCAGCTCACCTGGCGGAAACACTGAAGCTTTCTTT
TRBJ1-2 | . | . | TRBV14 | CASSQVRGNYGYTF | TGTGCCAGCAGCCAAGTAAGGGGCAACTATGGCTACACCTTC
TRBJ2-2 | . | large | TRBV11-3 | CASSSPGNTGTGELFF | TGTGCCAGCAGCTCCCCTGGGAACACCGGAACCGGGGAGCTGTTTTTT
TRBJ2-2 | . | . | TRBV30 | CAWSTGKNTGELFF | TGTGCCTGGAGTACGGGCAAAAACACCGGGGAGCTGTTTTTT
TRBJ1-1 | . | . | TRBV19 | CASSIGGLHTEAFF | TGTGCCAGTAGTATTGGAGGTTTACACACTGAAGCTTTCTTT
TRBJ2-7 | TRBD1 | . | TRBV4-1 | CASSQEGQLSYEQYF | TGCGCCAGCAGCCAAGAGGGACAGCTCTCCTACGAGCAGTACTTC
TRBJ1-2 | TRBD1 | few | TRBV4-1 | CASSQGQGILYGYTF | TGCGCCAGCAGCCAAGGACAGGGTATTTTATATGGCTACACCTTC
TRBJ2-3 | . | . | TRBV14 | CASSQVEGGRHTQYF | TGTGCCAGCAGCCAAGTAGAGGGGGGACGGCATACGCAGTATTTT
TRBJ2-1 | TRBD2 | . | TRBV10-1 | CASSAYGTSWGEQFF | TGCGCCAGCAGTGCCTACGGGACTAGTTGGGGTGAGCAGTTCTTC
TRBJ1-3 | . | few | TRBV12-5 | CASIGLERRGNTIYF | TGTGCCAGCATCGGACTGGAGAGGCGAGGAAACACCATATATTTT
TRBJ1-4 | . | . | TRBV18 | CASSPIPGLGKLFF | TGTGCCAGCTCACCCATACCGGGATTAGGAAAACTGTTTTTT
TRBJ2-3 | TRBD2 | . | TRBV10-2 | CASSGGTSGADTQYF | TGCGCCAGCAGTGGCGGGACTAGCGGGGCAGATACGCAGTATTTT
TRBJ1-1 | . | . | TRBV19 | CASKFLSGGEAFF | TGTGCCAGTAAGTTTCTGAGTGGAGGTGAAGCTTTCTTT
TRBJ2-7 | TRBD1 | . | TRBV15 | CATSREGTGGHEQYF | TGTGCCACCAGCAGAGAGGGGACAGGGGGCCACGAGCAGTACTTC
TRBJ2-1 | TRBD1 | . | TRBV6-8 | CAISGDRENEQFF | TGTGCCATCTCTGGGGACAGGGAAAATGAGCAGTTCTTC
TRBJ2-7 | TRBD1 | once | TRBV29-1 | CSVEVTGSSEQYF | TGCAGCGTTGAAGTGACAGGGTCGAGCGAGCAGTACTTC
TRBJ2-5 | . | . | TRBV29-1 | CSVRTDQETQYF | TGCAGCGTCCGGACAGACCAAGAGACCCAGTACTTC
TRBJ1-1 | TRBD1 | few | TRBV11-3 | CASSWGQGPFEAFF | TGTGCCAGCAGCTGGGGACAGGGCCCCTTTGAAGCTTTCTTT
TRBJ1-1 | . | . | TRBV29-1 | CSVDRGWNTEAFF | TGCAGCGTTGATAGGGGCTGGAACACTGAAGCTTTCTTT
TRBJ2-1 | TRBD2 | few | TRBV11-3 | CASSLGRGDSYNEQFF | TGTGCCAGCAGCTTGGGGCGGGGGGACTCCTACAATGAGCAGTTCTTC
TRBJ2-2 | TRBD1 | few | TRBV29-1 | CSVRRQGAGELFF | TGCAGCGTGAGAAGACAGGGAGCCGGGGAGCTGTTTTTT
TRBJ1-1 | TRBD1 | . | TRBV28 | CASSFMGQGYSEAFF | TGTGCCAGCAGTTTTATGGGACAGGGGTACTCTGAAGCTTTCTTT
TRBJ2-7 | . | . | TRBV6-8 | CASSQQGLEQYF | TGTGCCAGCAGTCAACAGGGACTCGAGCAGTACTTC
TRBJ1-1 | TRBD1 | medium-sized | TRBV6-8 | CASNHRDRGSTEAFF | TGTGCCAGCAACCACCGGGACAGGGGTAGCACTGAAGCTTTCTTT
TRBJ2-3 | . | . | TRBV18 | CASSVGGQTDTQYF | TGTGCCAGCTCAGTCGGGGGGCAGACAGATACGCAGTATTTT
TRBJ1-2 | TRBD1 | once | TRBV30 | CAWIRGQGSYGYTF | TGTGCCTGGATACGGGGACAGGGGTCCTATGGCTACACCTTC
TRBJ1-1 | . | . | TRBV18 | CASSPPRRLNTEAFF | TGTGCCAGCTCACCCCCGAGACGGTTGAACACTGAAGCTTTCTTT
TRBJ2-1 | TRBD2 | . | TRBV9 | CASSTTSGNEQFF | TGTGCCAGCAGCACCACTAGCGGCAATGAGCAGTTCTTC
TRBJ2-7 | TRBD1 | . | TRBV19 | CASSAHPGTGATEQYF | TGTGCCAGTAGTGCCCACCCCGGGACAGGGGCGACCGAGCAGTACTTC
TRBJ1-1 | TRBD1 | . | TRBV29-1 | CSVWTGGTEAFF | TGCAGCGTTTGGACAGGGGGCACTGAAGCTTTCTTT
TRBJ1-1 | TRBD1 | few | TRBV6-8 | CASSRFGQGAEEAFF | TGTGCCAGCAGCAGATTCGGACAGGGGGCGGAGGAAGCTTTCTTT
TRBJ2-7 | . | . | TRBV15 | CATSRAPGWGGNYEQYF | TGTGCCACCAGCAGAGCCCCCGGTTGGGGGGGCAACTACGAGCAGTACTTC
TRBJ2-4 | TRBD1 | medium-sized | TRBV6-8 | CASRARTGIAKNIQYF | TGTGCCAGCAGAGCTCGGACAGGGATAGCCAAAAACATTCAGTACTTC
TRBJ2-3 | . | few | TRBV1 | CTSSQPRDFYTDTQYF | TGCACCAGCAGCCAACCGAGGGACTTCTACACAGATACGCAGTATTTT
TRBJ2-6 | . | . | TRBV18 | CASSPLLISGANVLTF | TGTGCCAGCTCACCACTATTAATCTCTGGGGCCAACGTCCTGACTTTC
TRBJ1-1 | TRBD1 | medium-sized | TRBV6-8 | CAIRPTGSYPTEAFF | TGTGCCATCAGACCGACAGGGTCCTACCCCACTGAAGCTTTCTTT
TRBJ2-5 | TRBD1 | . | TRBV30 | CAWRWTGTETQYF | TGTGCCTGGAGGTGGACAGGGACGGAGACCCAGTACTTC
TRBJ2-7 | TRBD2 | medium-sized | TRBV23-1 | CASSPRGAGGPYEQYF | TGCGCCAGCAGCCCGCGAGGAGCGGGGGGGCCTTACGAGCAGTACTTC
TRBJ2-7 | TRBD1 | . | TRBV18 | CASSPVGQGTYEQYF | TGTGCCAGCTCACCCGTGGGACAGGGAACCTACGAGCAGTACTTC
TRBJ2-3 | . | few | TRBV6-8 | CASSAQSGADTQYF | TGTGCCAGCAGCGCCCAAAGCGGCGCAGATACGCAGTATTTT
TRBJ1-1 | TRBD1 | . | TRBV10-3 | CATQGESSTEAFF | TGTGCCACGCAGGGGGAAAGCAGCACTGAAGCTTTCTTT
TRBJ2-7 | TRBD2 | few | TRBV6-8 | CAISPLADEQYF | TGTGCCATCAGTCCACTAGCGGACGAGCAGTACTTC
TRBJ2-2 | TRBD1 | . | TRBV6-8 | CASSQDREDTGELFF | TGTGCCAGCAGCCAGGACAGGGAAGACACCGGGGAGCTGTTTTTT
TRBJ1-1 | . | . | TRBV15 | CATSRGTGNTEAFF | TGTGCCACCAGCAGAGGCACAGGGAACACTGAAGCTTTCTTT
TRBJ1-2 | . | . | TRBV19 | CASSIDRTLRYGYTF | TGTGCCAGTAGTATAGATCGGACCCTTAGATATGGCTACACCTTC
TRBJ1-5 | TRBD1 | . | TRBV18 | CASSAAQGVDQPQHF | TGTGCCAGCTCCGCCGCGCAGGGGGTGGATCAGCCCCAGCATTTT
TRBJ1-1 | . | few | TRBV11-3 | CASSPTYGNTEAFF | TGTGCCAGCAGCCCTACTTACGGGAACACTGAAGCTTTCTTT
TRBJ2-1 | . | few | TRBV11-3 | CASSPWVTTSGEQFF | TGTGCCAGCAGCCCGTGGGTTACCACTTCAGGGGAGCAGTTCTTC
TRBJ2-3 | . | . | TRBV18 | CASSPPGQGITDTQYF | TGTGCCAGCTCACCACCGGGGCAGGGGATCACAGATACGCAGTATTTT
TRBJ2-7 | . | . | TRBV18 | CASSPTGKSRYEQYF | TGTGCCAGCTCACCAACAGGGAAGTCCCGGTACGAGCAGTACTTC
TRBJ2-5 | . | . | TRBV19 | CASSPPGKETQYF | TGTGCCAGTAGTCCCCCCGGGAAAGAGACCCAGTACTTC